The source of this T cell receptor (beta chain) is a study of response to subunit inactivated influenza vaccine. General study results and limits: The authors offered the suggestion that each seasonal influenza vaccination recruits few new T cells.

As regards this clonotype: Its target is not known.

Trimming cost V 5 bases and J 1 base, with 14 bases left between them. From germline, CDR1 is MNHEY and CDR2 SVGEGT. There are 15 residues in the CDR3. TCRdb processed the RT-PCR reads anew with MiXCR; each CDR3 protein has one entry. The sample records 860,000 or so distinct CDR3 sequences, approximately 21% being singletons. This specimen consisted of PBMCs from blood, obtained 5 days after vaccination. The chain employs TRBV6-2 or TRBV6-3 and TRBJ1-1; D is ambiguous. The clonotype originates from a man aged 45 to 65 who received an inactivated influenza vaccine. CDR3 protein: CASSGTLGANTEAFF. CDR3 nucleotides: TGTGCCAGCAGTGGCACCCTCGGAGCGAACACTGAAGCTTTCTTT.